The TCR beta chain under discussion was sequenced for a study of identical twins. General observations from the study: Out-of-frame alpha sequences common to twins exhibited a surplus of low generation probability.

Concerning this clonotype itself: Antigen specificity is unknown.

TCRdb ran MiXCR on the 5' RACE reads and lists one entry per CDR3 protein. The sample holds 700,000 or so distinct CDR3 sequences; over 8.5% are singletons and the top ten take around 0.98%. The CDR3 is 12 amino acids. Trimming removed 4 bases from V and 13 bases from J; junction bases left unmatched: 12. Germline-derived CDR1 and CDR2 are SQVTM and ANQGSEA. This same sample was also part of a study on yellow fever vaccine responses in identical twins. Per that paper: Vaccine-induced T cell responses in twins were reportedly observed to appear partly convergent, partly personalized.

The sample consisted of PBMCs. The V gene is TRBV29-1, the J gene TRBJ2-7; 8 nucleotides match TRBD1. The clonotype comes from a woman between 18 and 29 years old in good health. The CDR3 is CSVVGAGQGFYF. The CDR3 bases are TGCAGCGTTGTTGGGGCAGGACAGGGTTTTTACTTC.